The present entry profiles one T cell receptor (beta chain) with its context. The antigen is unknown. The record originates from a study of radiotherapy plus CTLA-4 blockade in lung cancer. Study-wide points: The best prediction of response reportedly came from early blood T cell clone dynamics, with interferon-beta.

Sequenced by immunoSEQ multiplex PCR; TCRdb stores in-frame clones only, minus some. The data show 53,000 or so clones, 65% to 85% seen once. The V gene lost 6 bases and the J gene lost 6 bases, with 14 bases spanning the gap. The germline CDR1 and CDR2 sequences are SGHAT and FQNNGV. The CDR3 is made up of 14 amino acids. The chain combines TRBV11-2 with TRBJ2-2; the D is unclear. This TCR was recovered from a human donor with non-small cell lung cancer who had stable disease on radiotherapy plus ipilimumab. The material sequenced was peripheral blood, taken from a patient treated with radiotherapy plus ipilimumab. CDR3 sequence: CASSSTLGPGELFF. The CDR3 DNA is TGTGCCAGCAGTTCTACTCTAGGGCCCGGGGAGCTGTTTTTT.